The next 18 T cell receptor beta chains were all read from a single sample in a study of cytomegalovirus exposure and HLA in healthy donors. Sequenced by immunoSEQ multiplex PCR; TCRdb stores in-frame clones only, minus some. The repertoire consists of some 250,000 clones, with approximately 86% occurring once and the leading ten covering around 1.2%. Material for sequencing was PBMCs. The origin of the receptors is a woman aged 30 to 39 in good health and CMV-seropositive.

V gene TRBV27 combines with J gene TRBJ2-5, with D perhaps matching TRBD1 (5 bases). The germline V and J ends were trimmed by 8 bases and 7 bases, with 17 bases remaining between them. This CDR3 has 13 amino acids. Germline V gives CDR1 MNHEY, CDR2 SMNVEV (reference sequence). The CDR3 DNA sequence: TGTGCCAGCGGGCCAGGGTTGATTGGGACCCAGTACTTC. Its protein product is CASGPGLIGTQYF.

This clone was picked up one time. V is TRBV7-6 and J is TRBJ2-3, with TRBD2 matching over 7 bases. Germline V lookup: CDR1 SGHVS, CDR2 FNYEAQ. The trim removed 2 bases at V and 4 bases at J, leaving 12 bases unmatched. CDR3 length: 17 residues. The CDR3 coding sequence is TGTGCCAGCAGCTTATATTTCCAAGCGGGAAAGGCAGATACGCAGTATTTT. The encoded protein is CASSLYFQAGKADTQYF.

In DNA, the CDR3 is TGTGCCAGCAGTGAACCCGGGTCTGCGGGGCAGCCCCAGCATTTT. The encoded protein is CASSEPGSAGQPQHF. This chain connects TRBV6-1 to TRBJ1-5; no reliable D call. V was trimmed by 2 bases and J by 7 bases, leaving 15 bases between them. Per germline, CDR1 MNHNS and CDR2 SASEGT. CDR3 length: 15 residues.

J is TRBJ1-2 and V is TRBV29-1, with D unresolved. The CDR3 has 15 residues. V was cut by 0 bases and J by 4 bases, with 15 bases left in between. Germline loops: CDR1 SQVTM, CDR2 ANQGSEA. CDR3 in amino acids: CSVEDQMGFSYGYTF. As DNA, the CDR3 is TGCAGCGTTGAAGATCAAATGGGCTTTTCCTATGGCTACACCTTC.

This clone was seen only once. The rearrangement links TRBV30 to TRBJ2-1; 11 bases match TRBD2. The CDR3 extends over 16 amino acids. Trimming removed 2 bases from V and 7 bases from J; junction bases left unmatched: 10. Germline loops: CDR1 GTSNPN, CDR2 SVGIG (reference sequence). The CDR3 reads CAWSLLLTSGGNEQFF. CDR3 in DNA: TGTGCCTGGAGTCTCCTCTTAACTAGCGGGGGAAATGAGCAGTTCTTC.

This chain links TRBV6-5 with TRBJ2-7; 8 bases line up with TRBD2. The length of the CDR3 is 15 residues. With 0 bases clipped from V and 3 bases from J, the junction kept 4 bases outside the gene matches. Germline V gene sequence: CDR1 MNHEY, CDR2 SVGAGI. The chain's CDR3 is CASSYSKLAVYEQYF. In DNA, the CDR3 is TGTGCCAGCAGTTACTCGAAACTAGCGGTCTACGAGCAGTACTTC.

The CDR3 coding sequence is TGTGCCAGCAGCTTAGGCCCCCCAAGCGGGGGGGGATACGAGCAGTACTTC. As protein: CASSLGPPSGGGYEQYF. The chain links TRBV11-2 to TRBJ2-7; TRBD2 aligns across 10 bases. CDR1 is SGHAT, CDR2 FQNNGV, per germline. The CDR3 is 17 residues long. J lost 4 bases, V lost 1 base, and 10 bases had no gene match.

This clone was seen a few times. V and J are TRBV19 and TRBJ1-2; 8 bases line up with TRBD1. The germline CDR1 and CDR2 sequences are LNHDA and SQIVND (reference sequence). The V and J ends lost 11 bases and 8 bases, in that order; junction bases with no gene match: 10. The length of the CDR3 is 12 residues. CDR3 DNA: TGTGCCTCCAACCAGGGGGCGGAGGGCTACACCTTC. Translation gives CASNQGAEGYTF. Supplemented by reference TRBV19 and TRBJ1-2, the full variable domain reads DGGITQSPKYLFRKEGQNVTLSCEQNLNHDAMYWYRQDPGQGLRLIYYSQIVNDFQKGDIAEGYSVSREKKESFPLTVTSAQKNPTAFYLCASNQGAEGYTFGSGTRLTVV.

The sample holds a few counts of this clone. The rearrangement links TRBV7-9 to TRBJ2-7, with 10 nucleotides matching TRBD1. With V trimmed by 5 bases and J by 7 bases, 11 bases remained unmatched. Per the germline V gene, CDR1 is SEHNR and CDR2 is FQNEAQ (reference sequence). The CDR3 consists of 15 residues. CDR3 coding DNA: TGTGCCAGCAGCAGCCGGGACAGGGGATACCTAGAGCAGTACTTC. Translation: CASSSRDRGYLEQYF.

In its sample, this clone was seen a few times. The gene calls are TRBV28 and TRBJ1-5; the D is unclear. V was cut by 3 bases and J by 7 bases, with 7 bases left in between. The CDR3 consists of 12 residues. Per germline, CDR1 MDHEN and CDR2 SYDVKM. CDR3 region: CASSFGVQPQHF. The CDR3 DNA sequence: TGTGCCAGCAGTTTCGGGGTCCAGCCCCAGCATTTT.

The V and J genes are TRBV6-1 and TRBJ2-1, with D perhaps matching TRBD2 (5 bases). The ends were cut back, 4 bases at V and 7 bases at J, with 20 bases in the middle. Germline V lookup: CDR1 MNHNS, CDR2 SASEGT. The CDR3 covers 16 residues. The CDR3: CASSGFLAESWNEQFF. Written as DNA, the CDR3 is TGTGCCAGCAGTGGGTTTCTAGCCGAGTCTTGGAATGAGCAGTTCTTC.

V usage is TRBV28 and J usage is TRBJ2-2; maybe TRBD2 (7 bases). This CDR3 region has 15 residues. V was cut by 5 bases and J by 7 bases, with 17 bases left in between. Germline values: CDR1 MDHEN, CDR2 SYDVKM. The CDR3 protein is CASSIAGARGGELFF. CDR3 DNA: TGTGCCAGCAGTATTGCGGGGGCGCGGGGCGGGGAGCTGTTTTTT.

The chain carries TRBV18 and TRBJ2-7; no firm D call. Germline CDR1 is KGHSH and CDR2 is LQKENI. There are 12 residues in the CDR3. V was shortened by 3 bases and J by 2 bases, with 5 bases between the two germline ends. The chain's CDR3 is CASSPFTYEQYF. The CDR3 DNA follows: TGTGCCAGCTCACCGTTTACCTACGAGCAGTACTTC.

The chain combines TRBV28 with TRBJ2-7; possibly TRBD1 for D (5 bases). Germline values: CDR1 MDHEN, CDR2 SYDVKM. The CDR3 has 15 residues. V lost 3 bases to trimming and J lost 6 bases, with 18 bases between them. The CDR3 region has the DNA TGTGCCAGCAGTTTGGGCCAGGGCTCTTACACCGAGCAGTACTTC. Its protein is CASSLGQGSYTEQYF. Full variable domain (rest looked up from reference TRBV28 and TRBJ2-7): DVKVTQSSRYLVKRTGEKVFLECVQDMDHENMFWYRQDPGLGLRLIYFSYDVKMKEKGDIPEGYSVSREKKERFSLILESASTNQTSMYLCASSLGQGSYTEQYFGPGTRLTVT.

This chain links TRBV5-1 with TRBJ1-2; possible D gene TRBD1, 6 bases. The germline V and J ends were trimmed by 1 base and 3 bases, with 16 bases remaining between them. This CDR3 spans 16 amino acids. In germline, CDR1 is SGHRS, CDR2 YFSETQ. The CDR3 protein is CASSLFSTGLDYGYTF. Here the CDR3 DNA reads TGCGCCAGCAGCTTGTTTAGTACAGGGCTGGACTATGGCTACACCTTC.

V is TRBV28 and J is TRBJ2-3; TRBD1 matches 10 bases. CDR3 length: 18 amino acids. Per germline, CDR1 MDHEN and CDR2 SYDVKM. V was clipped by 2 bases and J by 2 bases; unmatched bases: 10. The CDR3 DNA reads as TGTGCCAGCAGTTTAGCCCGTAGGGGACAGGGGCTCACAGATACGCAGTATTTT. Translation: CASSLARRGQGLTDTQYF.

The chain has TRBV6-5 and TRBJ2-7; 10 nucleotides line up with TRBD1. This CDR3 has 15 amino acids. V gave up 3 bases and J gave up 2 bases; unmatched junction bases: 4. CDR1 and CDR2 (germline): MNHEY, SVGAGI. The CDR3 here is CASSYAGTGAYEQYF. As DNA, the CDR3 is TGTGCCAGCAGTTATGCGGGGACAGGGGCCTACGAGCAGTACTTC.

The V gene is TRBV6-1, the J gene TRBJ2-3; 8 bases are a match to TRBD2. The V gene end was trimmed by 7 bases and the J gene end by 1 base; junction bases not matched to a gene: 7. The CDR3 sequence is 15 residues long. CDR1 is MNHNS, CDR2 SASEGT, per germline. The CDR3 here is CASTWTSLGTDTQYF. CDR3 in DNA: TGTGCCAGCACCTGGACTAGCTTGGGCACAGATACGCAGTATTTT.